Listed here is a single TCR beta chain. Its antigen remains unknown. Other DNA sequences in this sample translate to the same CDR3. In the CD4+ fraction, cells were divided into CD45RA+ naive and CD45RA-negative memory subsets. The CDR3 has 13 residues. The V gene lost 4 bases and the J gene lost 1 base, with 8 bases spanning the gap. Germline values: CDR1 SGHRS, CDR2 YFSETQ. This entry comes from a study of shared clonotypes between healthy human individuals. Whole-study results and caveats: Relative to memory subsets, naive subsets generally showed larger estimated richness. Clonotypes shared by all four sorted-subset donors had higher generation probabilities than non-shared clonotypes.

Study processing details: ImmunoSEQ sequences covered only the junction and lacked quality scores; filtering therefore differed. Sequenced by immunoSEQ multiplex PCR; TCRdb stores in-frame clones only, minus some. The V and J calls and clone size were taken over from that table, and D and trimming were inferred from the DNA. Here the sample spans some 2,000,000 clones, 90% to 96% being singletons. This TCR was sampled from a man aged 18-30 years in good health. The chain employs TRBV5-1 and TRBJ2-5; possibly TRBD2 for D (5 bases). The source material was naive CD4+ T cells sorted from blood. Subset defined: CD45RA+ positively selected. CDR3 sequence (DNA): TGCGCCAGCAGCATCAGCGGCCAAGAGACCCAGTACTTC. It codes for CASSISGQETQYF.